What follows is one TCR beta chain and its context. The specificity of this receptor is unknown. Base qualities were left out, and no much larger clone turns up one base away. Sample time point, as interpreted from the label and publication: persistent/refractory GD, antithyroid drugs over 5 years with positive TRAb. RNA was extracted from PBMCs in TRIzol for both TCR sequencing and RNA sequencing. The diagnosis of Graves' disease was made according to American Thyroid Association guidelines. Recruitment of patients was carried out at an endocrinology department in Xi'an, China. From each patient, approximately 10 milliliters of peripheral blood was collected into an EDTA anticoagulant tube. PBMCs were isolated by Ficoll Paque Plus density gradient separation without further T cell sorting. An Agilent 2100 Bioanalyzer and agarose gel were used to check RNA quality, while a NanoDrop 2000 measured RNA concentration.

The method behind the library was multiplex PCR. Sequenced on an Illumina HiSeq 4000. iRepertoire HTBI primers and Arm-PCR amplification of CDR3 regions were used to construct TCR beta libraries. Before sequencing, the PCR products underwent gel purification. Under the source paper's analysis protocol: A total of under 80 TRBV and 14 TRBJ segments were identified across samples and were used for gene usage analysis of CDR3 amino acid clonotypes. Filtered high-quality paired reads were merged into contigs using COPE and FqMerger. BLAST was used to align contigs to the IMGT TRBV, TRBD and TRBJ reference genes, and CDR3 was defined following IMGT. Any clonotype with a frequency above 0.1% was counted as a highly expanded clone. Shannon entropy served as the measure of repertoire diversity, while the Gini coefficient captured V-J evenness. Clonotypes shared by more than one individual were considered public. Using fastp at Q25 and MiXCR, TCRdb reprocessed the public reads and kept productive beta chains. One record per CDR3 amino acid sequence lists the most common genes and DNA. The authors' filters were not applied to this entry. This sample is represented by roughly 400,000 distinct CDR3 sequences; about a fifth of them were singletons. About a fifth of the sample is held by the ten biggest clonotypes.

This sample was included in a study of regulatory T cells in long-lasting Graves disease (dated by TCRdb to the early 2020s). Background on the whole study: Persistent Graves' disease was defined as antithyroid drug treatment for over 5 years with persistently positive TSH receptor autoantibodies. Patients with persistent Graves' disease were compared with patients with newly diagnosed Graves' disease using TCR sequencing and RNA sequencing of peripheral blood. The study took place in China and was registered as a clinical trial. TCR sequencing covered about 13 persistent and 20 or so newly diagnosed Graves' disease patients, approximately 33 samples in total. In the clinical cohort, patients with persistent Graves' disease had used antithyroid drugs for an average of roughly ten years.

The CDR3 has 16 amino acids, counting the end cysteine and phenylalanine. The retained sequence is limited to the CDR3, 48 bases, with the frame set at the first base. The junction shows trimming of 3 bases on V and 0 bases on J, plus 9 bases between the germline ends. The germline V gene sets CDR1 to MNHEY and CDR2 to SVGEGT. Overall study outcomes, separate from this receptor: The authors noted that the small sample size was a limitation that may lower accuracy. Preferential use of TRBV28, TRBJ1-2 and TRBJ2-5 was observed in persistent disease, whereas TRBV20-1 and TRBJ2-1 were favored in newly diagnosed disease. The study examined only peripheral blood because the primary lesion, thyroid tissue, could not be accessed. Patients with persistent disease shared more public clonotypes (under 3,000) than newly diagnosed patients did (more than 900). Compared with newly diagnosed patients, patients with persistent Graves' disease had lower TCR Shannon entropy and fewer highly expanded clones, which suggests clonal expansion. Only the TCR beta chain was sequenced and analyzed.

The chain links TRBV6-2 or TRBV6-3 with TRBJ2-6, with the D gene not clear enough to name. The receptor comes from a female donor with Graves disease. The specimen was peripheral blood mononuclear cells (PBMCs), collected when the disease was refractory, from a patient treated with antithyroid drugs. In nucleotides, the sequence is TGTGCCAGCAGTTATCTACAGTTCTCTGGGGCCAACGTCCTGACTTTC. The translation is CASSYLQFSGANVLTF.